Below are 32 T cell receptor beta chains sequenced from a single sample in a study of post-analysis software for immune sequencing data. Study results and caveats: When patients were compared with controls, about 5 TRBV segments were more frequent, TRBV5-6, TRBV5-1 and TRBV20-1 among them.

The authors incorporated unique molecular identifiers into the TCR beta cDNA libraries. TCRdb fed the PCR reads into MiXCR, producing one record per CDR3 protein. The table includes under 900,000 distinct CDR3 sequences, 53% detected once. The antigens of these receptors remain unknown. Material: blood. These receptors were collected from a girl between 5 and 17 years old with multiple sclerosis.

The V gene is TRBV20-1, the J gene TRBJ2-1, with D perhaps matching TRBD2 (6 bases). The ends were cut back, 3 bases at V and 10 bases at J, with 16 bases in the middle. CDR3 length: 13 residues. CDR1 is DFQATT, CDR2 SNEGSKA, per germline (reference sequence). The CDR3 DNA reads TGCAGTGCTAGCGGGACTCTCCTTGAGGAGCAGTTCTTC. Translating it yields CSASGTLLEEQFF.

V gene TRBV20-1 combines with J gene TRBJ2-5; tentative D call: TRBD2 (6 bases). The CDR3 runs 14 residues. Trimming left V 1 base short and J 5 bases short, with 14 bases between. Germline CDR1 reads DFQATT; CDR2 reads SNEGSKA (reference sequence). The DNA of the CDR3 is TGCAGTGCTAGAGCGGCGGGGTCTGGGGAGACCCAGTACTTC. Amino acids: CSARAAGSGETQYF.

This chain links TRBV20-1 with TRBJ2-5, with 10 positions matching TRBD2. Matching the DNA end better, TRBJ2-7 makes the J call doubtful. CDR1 and CDR2 (germline): DFQATT, SNEGSKA (reference sequence). This CDR3 region has 16 residues. The CDR3 sequence is CSARDASGGVWNEQYF. The DNA for the CDR3 is TGCAGTGCTAGAGATGCTAGCGGGGGAGTCTGGAACGAGCAGTACTTC.

This clonotype has only a few counts. The rearrangement links TRBV9 to TRBJ2-1, with a tentative D call TRBD2 (7 bases). Trimming cost V 0 bases and J 6 bases, with 16 bases left between them. Per the germline V gene, CDR1 is SGDLS and CDR2 is YYNGEE. This CDR3 spans 16 amino acids. CDR3 in amino acids: CASSVGAGALGNEQFF. DNA for the CDR3: TGTGCCAGCAGCGTAGGGGCGGGGGCCTTGGGCAATGAGCAGTTCTTC.

The J gene is TRBJ2-1, the V gene TRBV25-1; 10 nucleotides line up with TRBD2. Unmatched junction bases numbered 2, after V lost 6 bases and J lost 0 bases. CDR3 size: 15 residues. Germline-derived CDR1 and CDR2 are MGHDK and SYGVNS. The CDR3, as DNA: TGTGCCAGCAGACCTAGCGGGAGCTCCTACAATGAGCAGTTCTTC. This codes for CASRPSGSSYNEQFF.

The genes are TRBV6-5 and TRBJ2-3; 10 bases align to TRBD2. V trimming: 6 bases; J trimming: 1 base; junction bases outside the gene matches: 7. From germline, CDR1 is MNHEY and CDR2 SVGAGI. This CDR3 has 16 residues. CDR3 nucleotides: TGTGCCAGCAGCCCCCTAAGCGGGGGGGGCACAGATACGCAGTATTTT. Translated: CASSPLSGGGTDTQYF.

J is TRBJ2-7 and V is TRBV10-3; 13 bases match TRBD2. Germline CDR1 and CDR2: ENHRY and SYGVKD. V lost 4 bases to trimming and J lost 4 bases; unmatched junction nucleotides: 25. CDR3 length: 22 residues. CDR3: CAISVFVLGTERTSGRLYEQYF. DNA of the CDR3: TGTGCCATCAGTGTTTTTGTTTTAGGGACCGAAAGGACTAGCGGGAGATTATACGAGCAGTACTTC.

This clonotype has a handful of counts. The chain joins TRBV7-8 to TRBJ2-7; 7 bases line up with TRBD1. The ends lost 5 bases at V and 4 bases at J; junction bases unmatched: 17. Germline V gene lookup returns CDR1 SGHVS and CDR2 FQNEAQ. The length of the CDR3 is 17 residues. The CDR3 reads CASSLSTGTLNLYEQYF. CDR3 sequence (DNA): TGTGCCAGCAGCCTCTCGACAGGGACCCTCAACTTATACGAGCAGTACTTC.

The rearrangement joins TRBV20-1 to TRBJ2-3; D remains unclear. Germline CDR1 reads DFQATT; CDR2 reads SNEGSKA (reference sequence). Trimming removed 4 bases from V and 4 bases from J, with 9 bases in between. This CDR3 has 12 amino acids. The CDR3 loop is CSATESADTQYF. The DNA for the CDR3 is TGCAGTGCTACCGAGAGCGCAGATACGCAGTATTTT.

The rearrangement uses TRBV6-5 and TRBJ1-5; possibly TRBD1 for D (5 bases). Between the trimmed V and J ends, which lost 8 bases and 7 bases, there was a span of 12 bases. The CDR3 consists of 12 residues. Germline lookup yields CDR1 MNHEY and CDR2 SVGAGI. The CDR3 coding sequence is TGTGCCAGCGGGGGTTTAGGGCAGCCCCAGCATTTT. The encoded protein is CASGGLGQPQHF.

The chain is built from TRBV29-1 and TRBJ2-3, with D tentatively TRBD2 (5 bases). CDR3 length: 14 amino acids. Germline V gene lookup returns CDR1 SQVTM and CDR2 ANQGSEA. Trimming shortened V by 4 bases and J by 2 bases, and 13 bases separated the two germline ends. The CDR3 DNA sequence: TGCAGCGTTGTCGGACTCATAGTCACAGATACGCAGTATTTT. This sequence encodes CSVVGLIVTDTQYF.

The rearrangement links TRBV9 to TRBJ1-2, with unresolved D. The germline CDR1 and CDR2 sequences are SGDLS and YYNGEE. The CDR3 has 12 amino acids. Deletions cut 3 bases from V and 6 bases from J, with 9 bases between. CDR3 sequence reads: CASSEGGDGYTF. DNA of the CDR3: TGTGCCAGCAGCGAGGGCGGGGATGGCTACACCTTC.

This chain connects TRBV20-1 to TRBJ2-6, with 10 bases that match TRBD1. There are 18 residues in the CDR3. Germline V gives CDR1 DFQATT, CDR2 SNEGSKA (reference sequence). With 1 base clipped from V and 0 bases from J, the junction kept 6 bases outside the gene matches. CDR3 bases: TGCAGTGCTAGAGGACCGGGACAGGGGACCTCTGGGGCCAACGTCCTGACTTTC. Translation: CSARGPGQGTSGANVLTF.

This clonotype has a handful of counts. V and J are TRBV6-5 and TRBJ2-5; TRBD1 might be the D (5 bases). This CDR3 region has 14 residues. The germline V gene encodes CDR1 MNHEY and CDR2 SVGAGI. The ends were cut back, 6 bases at V and 2 bases at J, with 13 bases in the middle. CDR3 coding DNA: TGTGCCAGCAGCATGACAGTCTTACAAGAGACCCAGTACTTC. Protein sequence: CASSMTVLQETQYF.

The V call is TRBV6-1, the J call TRBJ2-7; TRBD2 matches 10 bases. The V and J ends lost 10 bases and 3 bases, in that order; junction bases with no gene match: 15. This CDR3 region has 16 residues. The germline V gene encodes CDR1 MNHNS and CDR2 SASEGT. The CDR3 DNA reads as TGTGCCAACAGCGAGAGCCCTAGCGGGGGCCTCTACGAGCAGTACTTC. This encodes CANSESPSGGLYEQYF.

This clonotype was observed at least ten times. This chain connects TRBV5-1 to TRBJ2-6; a weak D match, TRBD1 (6 bases). Between the trimmed V and J ends, which lost 2 bases and 0 bases, there was a span of 9 bases. The CDR3 runs to 16 residues. Germline V CDR1 and CDR2: SGHRS, YFSETQ. The CDR3 DNA reads TGCGCCAGCAGCTTAACAGGGAGCTCTGGGGCCAACGTCCTGACTTTC. As protein: CASSLTGSSGANVLTF.

V usage is TRBV7-9 and J usage is TRBJ2-1; 9 bases map to TRBD2. Germline CDR1 SEHNR, CDR2 FQNEAQ (reference sequence). The CDR3 runs 15 residues. J lost 7 bases, V lost 1 base, and 5 bases had no gene match. This CDR3 is CASSLELAGLNEQFF. The CDR3 nucleotides read TGTGCCAGCAGCTTAGAACTAGCGGGTTTGAATGAGCAGTTCTTC. Drawing the rest from reference TRBV7-9 and TRBJ2-1, the complete variable domain is DTGVSQNPRHKITKRGQNVTFRCDPISEHNRLYWYRQTLGQGPEFLTYFQNEAQLEKSRLLSDRFSAERPKGSFSTLEIQRTEQGDSAMYLCASSLELAGLNEQFFGPGTRLTVL.

The sample holds a few counts of this clonotype. The rearrangement links TRBV13 to TRBJ2-7; D gene ambiguous. The germline gives CDR1 PRHDT, CDR2 FYEKMQ (reference sequence). The CDR3 extends over 15 amino acids. The ends were cut back, 5 bases at V and 3 bases at J, with 17 bases in the middle. The DNA for the CDR3 is TGTGCCAGCAGCCTCGTAAACGGATTGCGCTACGAGCAGTACTTC. It translates to CASSLVNGLRYEQYF.

The V and J genes are TRBV5-1 and TRBJ2-5; no reliable D call. The CDR3 has 14 amino acids. V lost 6 bases to trimming and J lost 1 base, with 13 bases between them. The V gene's germline CDR1 is SGHRS and CDR2 YFSETQ. The CDR3 nucleotides read TGCGCCAGCAACCAAGGACCTTTCCAAGAGACCCAGTACTTC. Its translation: CASNQGPFQETQYF.

The J gene is TRBJ2-7, the V gene TRBV4-1, with D perhaps matching TRBD2 (6 bases). This CDR3 is built from 14 residues. The germline V gene has CDR1 MGHRA and CDR2 YSYEKL. The V gene lost 4 bases and the J gene lost 6 bases, with 16 bases spanning the gap. CDR3 coding DNA: TGCGCCAGCAGCCCTGGACTATCAGCCGGCGAGCAGTACTTC. It yields the protein CASSPGLSAGEQYF.

V gene TRBV6-5 combines with J gene TRBJ1-2; 7 bases are a match to TRBD1. Germline trimming cut 9 bases from V and 12 bases from J; bases unmatched to any gene: 10. CDR1 MNHEY and CDR2 SVGAGI come from the germline V gene. This CDR3 region has 11 residues. DNA for the CDR3: TGTGCCAGTAAGGGGGCGCCGGGCGACACCTTC. It encodes CASKGAPGDTF.

The V call is TRBV29-1, the J call TRBJ2-7, with 10 positions matching TRBD2. This CDR3 has 16 residues. The trim removed 4 bases at V and 0 bases at J, leaving 9 bases unmatched. The V gene's germline CDR1 is SQVTM and CDR2 ANQGSEA. CDR3 sequence: CSVVVLAGASSYEQYF. The CDR3 DNA sequence: TGCAGCGTTGTGGTGCTAGCGGGGGCTTCCTCCTACGAGCAGTACTTC.

V gene TRBV7-9 combines with J gene TRBJ2-7; D might be TRBD1 (6 bases). The ends were cut back, 6 bases at V and 0 bases at J, with 12 bases in the middle. The germline CDR1 and CDR2 sequences are SEHNR and FQNEAQ (reference sequence). There are 14 residues in the CDR3. The DNA of the CDR3 is TGTGCCAGCAGACCCAGGGGCTTCTCCTACGAGCAGTACTTC. Its translation: CASRPRGFSYEQYF.

The chain is built from TRBV5-5 and TRBJ2-4; possible D gene TRBD2, 6 bases. Germline V CDR1 and CDR2: SGHKS, YYEKEE (reference sequence). V was clipped by 4 bases and J by 12 bases, with 17 bases between them. The CDR3 length is 13 residues. The CDR3 region is CASSRDGTPGQYF. The CDR3 nucleotides read TGTGCCAGCAGCCGCGACGGGACTCCCGGTCAGTACTTC.

This clonotype was recorded once. V usage is TRBV20-1 and J usage is TRBJ2-2; TRBD2 matches 9 bases. CDR1 and CDR2 (germline): DFQATT, SNEGSKA (reference sequence). The J segment lost 8 bases and the V segment lost 6 bases, leaving 7 bases of the junction unmatched. This CDR3 has 13 residues. The CDR3 loop reads CSAAGGATGELFF. The DNA for the CDR3 is TGCAGTGCAGCGGGGGGCGCTACTGGGGAGCTGTTTTTT.

This sequence joins TRBV20-1 and TRBJ2-5; 9 bases align to TRBD2. Germline V CDR1 and CDR2: DFQATT, SNEGSKA (reference sequence). The CDR3 is 14 amino acids. This CDR3 reads CSTLRGLAQETQYF. The CDR3, as DNA: TGCAGCACCCTTCGGGGACTAGCCCAAGAGACCCAGTACTTC.

This clonotype was observed once. The gene calls are TRBV29-1 and TRBJ2-3; no clear D. V lost 1 base and J 7 bases, leaving 9 bases between the germline ends. The length of the CDR3 is 12 residues. Germline CDR1 is SQVTM and CDR2 is ANQGSEA. DNA of the CDR3: TGCAGCGTTGAAGCCCAAACAAATACGCAGTATTTT. This translates into CSVEAQTNTQYF.

The table lists this clonotype with a few counts. The chain is built from TRBV5-1 and TRBJ2-3, with TRBD2 matching over 10 bases. The CDR3 sequence is 17 residues long. Germline loops: CDR1 SGHRS, CDR2 YFSETQ. V was clipped by 2 bases and J by 7 bases; unmatched bases: 13. Here the CDR3 DNA reads TGCGCCAGCAGCTTCCCAAGGCTAGCGGGGGAGCGATATACGCAGTATTTT. Encoded protein: CASSFPRLAGERYTQYF.

The sample holds a few counts of this clonotype. This chain links TRBV20-1 with TRBJ2-1; maybe TRBD2 (6 bases). Germline CDR1 is DFQATT and CDR2 is SNEGSKA (reference sequence). This CDR3 is built from 14 residues. V was trimmed by 1 base and J by 2 bases, leaving 9 bases between them. The CDR3 is CSARGGGTYNEQFF. The CDR3 DNA sequence: TGCAGTGCTAGAGGGGGCGGGACCTACAATGAGCAGTTCTTC.

This clonotype was recorded a few times. This chain links TRBV7-2 with TRBJ1-2; no reliable D call. CDR1 and CDR2 from the germline V gene are SGHTA and FQGNSA. CDR3 length: 13 amino acids. Trimming took 3 bases from V and 3 from J, leaving 8 bases between them. The CDR3 nucleotides are TGTGCCAGCAGCTTCAAGAGGGACTATGGCTACACCTTC. This encodes CASSFKRDYGYTF.

The V gene is TRBV7-3, the J gene TRBJ2-5; the D gene is possibly TRBD1 (6 bases). Trimming left V 7 bases short and J 7 bases short, with 19 bases between. The germline gives CDR1 SGHTA, CDR2 FQGTGA. The CDR3 covers 14 residues. The CDR3 spells CASMDSPLSGTQYF. In nucleotides, the CDR3 is TGTGCCAGCATGGACAGCCCCCTGTCGGGGACCCAGTACTTC.

The CDR3 region is CASSTGTGGNEQYF. CDR3 DNA: TGCGCCAGCAGCACCGGGACCGGGGGCAACGAGCAGTACTTC. The V gene is TRBV5-1, the J gene TRBJ2-1; D may correspond to TRBD1 or TRBD2 (6 bases each). The J call may be mistaken, given a closer DNA end match to TRBJ2-7. CDR3 length: 14 residues. In germline, CDR1 is SGHRS, CDR2 YFSETQ.